This TCR beta chain came from a study of breast tumors, draining lymph nodes, adjacent tissues. Findings and limits, study-wide: That most tumor T cells come from lymph nodes remained unproven.

With respect to this clonotype: Its target is not known. The junction shows a germline mismatch at one end, possibly a read error.

The CDR3 covers 15 residues. Germline assignment: CDR1 SGHTA and CDR2 FQGNSA. TCRdb ran MiXCR on the multiplex PCR reads and lists one entry per CDR3 protein. The table has 200,000 to 250,000 distinct CDR3 sequences, 32% seen once; the top ten hold just over 1.4%. Samples came from axillary lymph nodes draining the breast cancer. The chain has TRBV7-2 and TRBJ2-1; 7 nucleotides match TRBD1. Sequenced sample: axillary lymph node tissue. The receptor comes from a female donor with breast cancer. Some clones in this sample may be carry-over from other donors' samples. For the CDR3, the DNA is TGTGTCAGCAGCTTAGCGAGGGGGCCTTACAATGAGCAGCTCTTC. This codes for CVSSLARGPYNEQLF.